This T cell receptor (beta chain) was recovered during a study of CXCR3-negative and CXCR3-positive naive CD8 T cells. Overall study context: Roughly 1.5 +/- 0.3 million TRB reads came from each library, giving 110 million to 150 million in total.

Via 5' RACE with UMI labels, TRB cDNA libraries were prepared. Each CDR3 protein gets one entry in TCRdb, which reprocessed the 5' RACE reads and gives no DNA. The sample data list 56,000 or so distinct CDR3 sequences. The sequenced material came from memory CD8+ T cells from blood. The TCR sequence derives from a human donor in good health. Some clones in this sample may be carry-over from other donors' samples.

The CDR3 region is CSAPVGQETQYF. The rearrangement uses TRBV29-1 and TRBJ2-5; TCRdb selects TRBD1, and the lack of DNA leaves this call unchecked. CDR1 is SQVTM, CDR2 ANQGSEA, per germline. CDR3 length equals 12 residues.